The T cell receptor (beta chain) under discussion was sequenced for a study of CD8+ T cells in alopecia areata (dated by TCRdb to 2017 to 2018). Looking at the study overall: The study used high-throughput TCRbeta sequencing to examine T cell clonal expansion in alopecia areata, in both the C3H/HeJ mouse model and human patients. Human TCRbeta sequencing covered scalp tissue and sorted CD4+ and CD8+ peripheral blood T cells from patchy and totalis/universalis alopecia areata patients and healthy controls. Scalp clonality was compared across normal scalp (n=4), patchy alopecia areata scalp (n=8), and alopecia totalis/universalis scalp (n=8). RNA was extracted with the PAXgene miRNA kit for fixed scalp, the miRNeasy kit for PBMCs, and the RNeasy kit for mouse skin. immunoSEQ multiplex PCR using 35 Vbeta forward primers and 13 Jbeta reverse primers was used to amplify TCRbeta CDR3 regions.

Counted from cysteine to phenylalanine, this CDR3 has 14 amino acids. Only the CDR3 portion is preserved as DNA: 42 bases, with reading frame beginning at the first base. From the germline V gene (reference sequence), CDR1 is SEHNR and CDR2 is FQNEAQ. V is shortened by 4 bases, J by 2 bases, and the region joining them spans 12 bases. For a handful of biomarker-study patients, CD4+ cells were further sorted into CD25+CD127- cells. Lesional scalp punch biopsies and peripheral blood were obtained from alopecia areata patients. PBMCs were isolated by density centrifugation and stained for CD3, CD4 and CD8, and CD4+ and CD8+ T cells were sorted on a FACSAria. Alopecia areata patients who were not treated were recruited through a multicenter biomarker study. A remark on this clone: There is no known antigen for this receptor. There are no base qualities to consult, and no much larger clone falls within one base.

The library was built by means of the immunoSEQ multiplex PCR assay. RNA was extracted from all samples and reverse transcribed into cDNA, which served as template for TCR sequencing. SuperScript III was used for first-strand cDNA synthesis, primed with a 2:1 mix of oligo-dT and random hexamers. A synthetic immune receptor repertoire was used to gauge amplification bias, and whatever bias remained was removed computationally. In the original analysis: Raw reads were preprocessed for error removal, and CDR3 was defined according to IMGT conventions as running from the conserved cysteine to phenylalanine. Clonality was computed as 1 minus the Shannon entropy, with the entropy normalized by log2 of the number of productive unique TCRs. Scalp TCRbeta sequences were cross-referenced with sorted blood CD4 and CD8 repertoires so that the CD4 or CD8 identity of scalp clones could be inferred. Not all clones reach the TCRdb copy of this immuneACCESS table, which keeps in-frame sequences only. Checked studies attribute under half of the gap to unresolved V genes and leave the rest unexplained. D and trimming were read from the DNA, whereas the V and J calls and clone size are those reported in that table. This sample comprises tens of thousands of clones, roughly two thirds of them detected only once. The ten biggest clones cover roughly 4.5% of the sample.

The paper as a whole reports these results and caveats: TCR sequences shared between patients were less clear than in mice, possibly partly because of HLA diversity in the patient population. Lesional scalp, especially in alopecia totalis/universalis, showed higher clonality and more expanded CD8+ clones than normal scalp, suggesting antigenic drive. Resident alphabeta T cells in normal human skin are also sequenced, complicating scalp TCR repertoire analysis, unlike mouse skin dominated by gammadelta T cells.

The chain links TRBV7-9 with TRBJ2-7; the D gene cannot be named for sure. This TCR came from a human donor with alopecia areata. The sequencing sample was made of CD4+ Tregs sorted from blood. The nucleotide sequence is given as TGTGCCAGCAGCTCAACGGACGGCCCCTACGAGCAGTACTTC. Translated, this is CASSSTDGPYEQYF.